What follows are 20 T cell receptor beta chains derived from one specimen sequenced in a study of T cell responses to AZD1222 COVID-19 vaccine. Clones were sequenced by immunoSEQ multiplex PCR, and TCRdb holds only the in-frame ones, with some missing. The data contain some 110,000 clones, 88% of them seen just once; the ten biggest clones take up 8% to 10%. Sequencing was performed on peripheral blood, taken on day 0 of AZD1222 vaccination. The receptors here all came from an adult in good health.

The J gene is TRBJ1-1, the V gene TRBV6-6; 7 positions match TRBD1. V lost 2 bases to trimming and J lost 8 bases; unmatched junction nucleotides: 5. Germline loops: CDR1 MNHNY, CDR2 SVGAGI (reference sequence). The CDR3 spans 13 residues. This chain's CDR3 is CASSYAGTVEAFF. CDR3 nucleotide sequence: TGTGCCAGCAGTTACGCCGGGACAGTCGAAGCTTTCTTT.

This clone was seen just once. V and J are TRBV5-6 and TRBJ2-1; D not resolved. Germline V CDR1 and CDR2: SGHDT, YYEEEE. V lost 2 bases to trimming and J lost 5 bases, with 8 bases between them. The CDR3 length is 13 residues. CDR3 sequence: CASSFQRNNEQFF. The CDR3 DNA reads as TGTGCCAGCAGCTTCCAAAGGAACAATGAGCAGTTCTTC.

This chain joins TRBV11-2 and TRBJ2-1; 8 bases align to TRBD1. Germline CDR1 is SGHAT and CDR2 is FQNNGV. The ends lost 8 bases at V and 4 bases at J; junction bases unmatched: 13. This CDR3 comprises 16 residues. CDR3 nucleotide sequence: TGTGCCAGCGAGACACGGACAGGGCCCTCTTACAATGAGCAGTTCTTC. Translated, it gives CASETRTGPSYNEQFF.

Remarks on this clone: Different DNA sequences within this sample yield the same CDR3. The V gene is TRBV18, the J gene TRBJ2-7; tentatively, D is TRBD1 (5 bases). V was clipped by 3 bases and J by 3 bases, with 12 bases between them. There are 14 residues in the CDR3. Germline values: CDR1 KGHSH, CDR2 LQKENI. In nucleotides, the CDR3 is TGTGCCAGCTCACCGCAGACAGATTACTACGAGCAGTACTTC. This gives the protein CASSPQTDYYEQYF. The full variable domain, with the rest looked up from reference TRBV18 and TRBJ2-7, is NAGVMQNPRHLVRRRGQEARLRCSPMKGHSHVYWYRQLPEEGLKFMVYLQKENIIDESGMPKERFSAEFPKEGPSILRIQQVVRGDSAAYFCASSPQTDYYEQYFGPGTRLTVT.

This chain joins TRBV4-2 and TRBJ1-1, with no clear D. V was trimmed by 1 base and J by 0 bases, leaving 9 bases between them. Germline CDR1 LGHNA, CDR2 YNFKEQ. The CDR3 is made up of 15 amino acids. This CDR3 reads CASSQGKAMNTEAFF. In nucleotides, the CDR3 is TGTGCCAGCAGCCAAGGGAAGGCCATGAACACTGAAGCTTTCTTT.

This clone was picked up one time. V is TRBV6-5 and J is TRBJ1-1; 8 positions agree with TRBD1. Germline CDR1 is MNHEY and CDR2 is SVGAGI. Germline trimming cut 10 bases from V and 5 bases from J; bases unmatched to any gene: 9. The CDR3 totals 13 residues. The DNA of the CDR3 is TGTGCCATCCTGGACAGGGCAGGGACTGAAGCTTTCTTT. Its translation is CAILDRAGTEAFF.

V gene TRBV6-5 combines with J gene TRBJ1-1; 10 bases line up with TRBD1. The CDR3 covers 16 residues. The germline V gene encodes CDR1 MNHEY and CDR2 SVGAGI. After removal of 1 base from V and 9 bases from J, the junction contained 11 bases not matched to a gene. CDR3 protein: CASSYYRGTGEVKAFF. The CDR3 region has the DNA TGTGCCAGCAGTTACTACCGGGGGACAGGGGAAGTAAAAGCTTTCTTT.

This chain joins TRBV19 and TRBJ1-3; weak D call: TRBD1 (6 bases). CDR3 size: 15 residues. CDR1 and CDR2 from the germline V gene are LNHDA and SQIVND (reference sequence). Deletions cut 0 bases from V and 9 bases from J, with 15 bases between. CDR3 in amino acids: CASSIDQRGLSTIYF. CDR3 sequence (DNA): TGTGCCAGTAGTATAGATCAGCGGGGGCTTAGCACCATATATTTT.

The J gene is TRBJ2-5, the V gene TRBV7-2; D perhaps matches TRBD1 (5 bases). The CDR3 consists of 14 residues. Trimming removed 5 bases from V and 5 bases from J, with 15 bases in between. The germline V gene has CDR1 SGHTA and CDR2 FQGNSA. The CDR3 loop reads CASSHVGAWETQYF. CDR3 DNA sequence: TGTGCCAGCAGCCACGTTGGGGCCTGGGAGACCCAGTACTTC. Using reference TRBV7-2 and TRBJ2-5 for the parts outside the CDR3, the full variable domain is GAGVSQSPSNKVTEKGKDVELRCDPISGHTALYWYRQSLGQGLEFLIYFQGNSAPDKSGLPSDRFSAERTGGSVSTLTIQRTQQEDSAVYLCASSHVGAWETQYFGPGTRLLVL.

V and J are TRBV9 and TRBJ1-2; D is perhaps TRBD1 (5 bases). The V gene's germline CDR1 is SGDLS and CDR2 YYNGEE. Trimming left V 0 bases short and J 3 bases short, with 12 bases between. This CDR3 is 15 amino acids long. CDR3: CASSVVGTPYYGYTF. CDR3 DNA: TGTGCCAGCAGCGTAGTCGGGACGCCCTACTATGGCTACACCTTC.

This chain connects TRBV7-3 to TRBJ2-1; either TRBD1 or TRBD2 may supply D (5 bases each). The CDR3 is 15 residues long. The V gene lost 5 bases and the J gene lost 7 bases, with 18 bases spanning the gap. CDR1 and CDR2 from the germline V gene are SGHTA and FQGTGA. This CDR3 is CASSPGPQLKNEQFF. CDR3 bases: TGTGCCAGCAGCCCGGGACCGCAGCTAAAAAATGAGCAGTTCTTC. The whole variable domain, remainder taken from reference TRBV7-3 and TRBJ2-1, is GAGVSQTPSNKVTEKGKYVELRCDPISGHTALYWYRQSLGQGPEFLIYFQGTGAADDSGLPNDRFFAVRPEGSVSTLKIQRTERGDSAVYLCASSPGPQLKNEQFFGPGTRLTVL.

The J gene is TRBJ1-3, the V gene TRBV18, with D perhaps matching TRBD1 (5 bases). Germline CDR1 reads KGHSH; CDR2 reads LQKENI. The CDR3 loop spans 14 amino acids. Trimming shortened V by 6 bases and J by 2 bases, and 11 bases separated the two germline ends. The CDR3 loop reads CASSLQATGNTIYF. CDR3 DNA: TGTGCCAGCTCCTTACAGGCTACTGGAAACACCATATATTTT.

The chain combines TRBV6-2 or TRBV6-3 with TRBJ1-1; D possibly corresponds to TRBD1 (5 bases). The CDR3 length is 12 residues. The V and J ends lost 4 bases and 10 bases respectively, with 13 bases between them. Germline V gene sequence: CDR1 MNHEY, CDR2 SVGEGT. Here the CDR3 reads CASSWGGTGAFF. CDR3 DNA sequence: TGTGCCAGCAGTTGGGGGGGAACGGGAGCTTTCTTT.

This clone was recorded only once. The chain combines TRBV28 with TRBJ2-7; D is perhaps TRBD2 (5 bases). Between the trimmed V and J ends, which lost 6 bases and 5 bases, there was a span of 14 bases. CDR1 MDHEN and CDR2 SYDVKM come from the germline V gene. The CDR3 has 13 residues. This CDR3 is CASSLLGVHEQYF. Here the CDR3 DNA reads TGTGCCAGCAGCTTGCTGGGAGTTCACGAGCAGTACTTC. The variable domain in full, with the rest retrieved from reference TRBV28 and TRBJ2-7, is DVKVTQSSRYLVKRTGEKVFLECVQDMDHENMFWYRQDPGLGLRLIYFSYDVKMKEKGDIPEGYSVSREKKERFSLILESASTNQTSMYLCASSLLGVHEQYFGPGTRLTVT.

The DNA for the CDR3 is TGTGCCAGCAGCTTGGGGGTTGGCTACGAGCAGTACTTC. Its translation: CASSLGVGYEQYF. The V call is TRBV7-2, the J call TRBJ2-7; tentatively, D is TRBD1 or TRBD2 (5 bases each). CDR3 length: 13 residues. Trimming removed 3 bases from V and 3 bases from J, with 9 bases in between. Germline V gene lookup returns CDR1 SGHTA and CDR2 FQGNSA. The full variable domain, its missing parts supplied by reference TRBV7-2 and TRBJ2-7, is GAGVSQSPSNKVTEKGKDVELRCDPISGHTALYWYRQSLGQGLEFLIYFQGNSAPDKSGLPSDRFSAERTGGSVSTLTIQRTQQEDSAVYLCASSLGVGYEQYFGPGTRLTVT.

The CDR3 DNA reads TGCGCCAGCAGCTTGGGACAGGAAATCTATGGCTACACCTTC. Translated: CASSLGQEIYGYTF. The chain couples TRBV5-1 to TRBJ1-2, with TRBD1 as a possible D gene (6 bases). The germline V gene has CDR1 SGHRS and CDR2 YFSETQ. V lost 0 bases and J 4 bases, leaving 10 bases between the germline ends. CDR3 length: 14 residues. The whole variable domain, remainder taken from reference TRBV5-1 and TRBJ1-2, is KAGVTQTPRYLIKTRGQQVTLSCSPISGHRSVSWYQQTPGQGLQFLFEYFSETQRNKGNFPGRFSGRQFSNSRSEMNVSTLELGDSALYLCASSLGQEIYGYTFGSGTRLTVV.

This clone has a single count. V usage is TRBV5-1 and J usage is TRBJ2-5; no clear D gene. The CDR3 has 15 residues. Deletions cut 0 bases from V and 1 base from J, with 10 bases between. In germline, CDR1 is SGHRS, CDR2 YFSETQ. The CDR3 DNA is TGCGCCAGCAGCTTGGACGAGTCAATCCAAGAGACCCAGTACTTC. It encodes CASSLDESIQETQYF.

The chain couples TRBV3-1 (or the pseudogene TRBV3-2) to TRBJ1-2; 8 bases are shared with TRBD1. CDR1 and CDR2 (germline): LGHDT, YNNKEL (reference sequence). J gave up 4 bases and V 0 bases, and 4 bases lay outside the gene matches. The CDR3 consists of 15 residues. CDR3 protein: CASSQDRGRGYGYTF. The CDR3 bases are TGTGCCAGCAGCCAAGACAGGGGGCGCGGCTATGGCTACACCTTC.

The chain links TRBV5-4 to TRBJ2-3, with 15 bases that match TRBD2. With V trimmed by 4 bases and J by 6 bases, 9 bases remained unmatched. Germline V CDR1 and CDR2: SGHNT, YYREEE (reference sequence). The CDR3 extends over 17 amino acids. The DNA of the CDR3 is TGTGCCAGCAGCCTAAGGACTAGCGGGGGGGCCGGGGATACGCAGTATTTT. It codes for CASSLRTSGGAGDTQYF.

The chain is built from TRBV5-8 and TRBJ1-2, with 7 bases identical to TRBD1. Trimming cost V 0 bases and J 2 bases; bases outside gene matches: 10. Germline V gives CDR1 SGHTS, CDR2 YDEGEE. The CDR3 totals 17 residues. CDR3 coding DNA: TGTGCCAGCAGCTTGGCCTACTTGACAGGGACCAACTATGGCTACACCTTC. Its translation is CASSLAYLTGTNYGYTF.